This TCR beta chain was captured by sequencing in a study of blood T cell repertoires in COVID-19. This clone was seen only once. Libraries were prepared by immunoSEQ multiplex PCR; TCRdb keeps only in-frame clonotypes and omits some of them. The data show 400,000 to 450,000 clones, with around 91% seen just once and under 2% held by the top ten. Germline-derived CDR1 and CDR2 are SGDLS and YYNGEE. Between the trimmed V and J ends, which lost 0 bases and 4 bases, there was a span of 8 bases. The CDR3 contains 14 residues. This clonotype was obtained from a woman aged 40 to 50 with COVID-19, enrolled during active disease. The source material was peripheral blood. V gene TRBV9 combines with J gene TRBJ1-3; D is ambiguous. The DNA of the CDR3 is TGTGCCAGCAGCGTAGGTACAGTCGGAAACACCATATATTTT. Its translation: CASSVGTVGNTIYF.